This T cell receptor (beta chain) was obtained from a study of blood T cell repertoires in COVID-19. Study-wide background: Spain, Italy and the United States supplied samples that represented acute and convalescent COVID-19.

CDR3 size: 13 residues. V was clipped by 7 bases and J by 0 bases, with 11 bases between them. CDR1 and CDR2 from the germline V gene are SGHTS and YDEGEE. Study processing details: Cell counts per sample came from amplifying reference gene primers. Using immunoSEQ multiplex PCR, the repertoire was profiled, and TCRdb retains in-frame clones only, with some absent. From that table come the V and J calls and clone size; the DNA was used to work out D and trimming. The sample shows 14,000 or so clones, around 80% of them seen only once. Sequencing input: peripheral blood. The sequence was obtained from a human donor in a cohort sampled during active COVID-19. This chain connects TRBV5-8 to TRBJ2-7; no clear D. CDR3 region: CASRRSSSYEQYF. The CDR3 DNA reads TGTGCCAGCCGGCGGTCCAGCTCCTACGAGCAGTACTTC.